Each of the 30 T cell receptor beta chains below was sequenced from the same sample in a study of control samples from healthy donors and cancer patients. Produced via immunoSEQ multiplex PCR; TCRdb's table is partial and in-frame only. The sample lists about 160,000 clones; approximately 94% were seen once. The sample comprised PBMCs. The source is a man aged 55-75 years with colorectal cancer.

The chain links TRBV19 to TRBJ2-7; no firm D call. The germline V gene has CDR1 LNHDA and CDR2 SQIVND (reference sequence). Trimming pared 7 bases from V and 2 bases from J, leaving 18 bases between. This CDR3 has 15 amino acids. The CDR3 DNA is TGTGCCAGTAAAAAGAGTGGTACCGAAGCCTACGAGCAGTACTTC. Its translation: CASKKSGTEAYEQYF.

The chain uses TRBV6-4 and TRBJ2-2; D is perhaps TRBD1 or TRBD2 (6 bases each). Germline CDR1 reads MRHNA; CDR2 reads SNTAGT. V gave up 8 bases and J gave up 7 bases, with 11 bases separating them. The CDR3 is 12 residues long. CDR3 amino acids: CASGGGHGELFF. CDR3 DNA sequence: TGTGCCAGCGGAGGGGGTCACGGGGAGCTGTTTTTT.

The chain couples TRBV5-1 to TRBJ2-1; 11 bases fit TRBD1. V shed 4 bases and J 6 bases; nucleotides not matched to a gene: 6. Germline lookup yields CDR1 SGHRS and CDR2 YFSETQ. This CDR3 comprises 15 residues. The CDR3 DNA sequence: TGCGCCAGCAGCGCCGGACAGGGGGCGGGCAATGAGCAGTTCTTC. It is translated as CASSAGQGAGNEQFF.

The chain is built from TRBV7-9 and TRBJ1-5, with TRBD1 as a possible D gene (6 bases). Trimming took 3 bases from V and 3 from J, leaving 6 bases between them. Germline V gene data show CDR1 as SEHNR and CDR2 as FQNEAQ (reference sequence). The CDR3 has 13 residues. CDR3 in DNA: TGTGCCAGCAGCTTGGGGGCCAATCAGCCCCAGCATTTT. It translates to CASSLGANQPQHF.

This chain uses TRBV25-1 with TRBJ2-5; D gene unclear. Looked up from germline, CDR1 is MGHDK and CDR2 is SYGVNS. With 3 bases removed from V and 2 bases from J, the gap between germline ends came to 10 bases. This CDR3 is 14 amino acids long. CDR3 nucleotide sequence: TGTGCCAGCAGTGAGTCGTTACTACAAGAGACCCAGTACTTC. Translated: CASSESLLQETQYF.

The J gene is TRBJ1-5, the V gene TRBV18, with D possibly TRBD1 on 5 matching bases. The V end lost 3 bases, the J end lost 3 bases, and 9 bases lay between the germline ends. The CDR3 runs 14 residues. CDR1 KGHSH and CDR2 LQKENI come from the germline V gene. For the CDR3, the DNA is TGTGCCAGCTCACCCGACAGCGCCAATCAGCCCCAGCATTTT. Its protein is CASSPDSANQPQHF.

The chain is built from TRBV25-1 and TRBJ1-2; no clear D gene. CDR1 and CDR2 from the germline V gene are MGHDK and SYGVNS. The CDR3 is 15 residues long. Deletions cut 6 bases from V and 6 bases from J, with 20 bases between. CDR3 amino acids: CASRSPPGDGNGYTF. Written as DNA, the CDR3 is TGTGCCAGCAGATCACCCCCCGGGGATGGGAATGGCTACACCTTC.

The rearrangement joins TRBV4-3 to TRBJ1-4; 9 bases align to TRBD1. The CDR3 is 16 amino acids. Trimming cost V 4 bases and J 6 bases; bases outside gene matches: 9. The V gene's germline CDR1 is LGHNA and CDR2 YSLEER. DNA of the CDR3: TGCGCCAGCAGCCTAACCTACAGGGGGCAGTATGAAAAACTGTTTTTT. Translating it yields CASSLTYRGQYEKLFF.

This clone was found once. Other DNA sequences in the sample encode the same CDR3. The rearrangement links TRBV5-1 to TRBJ1-3, with D uncertain. The CDR3 covers 14 residues. Per the germline V gene, CDR1 is SGHRS and CDR2 is YFSETQ. The V end was cut by 0 bases, the J end by 0 bases, with 4 bases between. This chain's CDR3 is CASSLGGSGNTIYF. The CDR3 DNA follows: TGCGCCAGCAGCTTGGGGGGCTCTGGAAACACCATATATTTT.

The sample holds one count of this clone. The chain has TRBV7-7 and TRBJ2-5, with D possibly called TRBD1 or TRBD2 (5 bases each). CDR1 is SSHAT and CDR2 is FNYEAQ in the germline V gene (reference sequence). The CDR3 has 16 amino acids. The V gene lost 1 base and the J gene lost 2 bases, with 14 bases spanning the gap. Here the CDR3 DNA reads TGTGCCAGCAGCTTAGTGGGGGTAGAGGGGCAAGAGACCCAGTACTTC. Its translation: CASSLVGVEGQETQYF. Based on the CDR3 plus reference TRBV7-7 and TRBJ2-5, the full variable domain is GAGVSQSPRYKVTKRGQDVTLRCDPISSHATLYWYQQALGQGPEFLTYFNYEAQPDKSGLPSDRFSAERPEGSISTLTIQRTEQRDSAMYRCASSLVGVEGQETQYFGPGTRLLVL.

The chain employs TRBV5-1 and TRBJ1-4, with TRBD1 matching 9 bases. The CDR3 runs 16 residues. Germline-derived CDR1 and CDR2 are SGHRS and YFSETQ. V trimming: 2 bases; J trimming: 6 bases; junction bases outside the gene matches: 8. This CDR3 reads CASSLSGTGQYEKLFF. The CDR3 region has the DNA TGCGCCAGCAGCTTATCCGGGACAGGGCAGTATGAAAAACTGTTTTTT.

V gene TRBV5-1 combines with J gene TRBJ2-2; TRBD1 might be the D (6 bases). The CDR3 sequence is 15 residues long. Per germline, CDR1 SGHRS and CDR2 YFSETQ. V was cut by 4 bases and J by 0 bases, with 10 bases left in between. The CDR3 DNA follows: TGCGCCAGCAGCGCACAGGGCCCGAACACCGGGGAGCTGTTTTTT. Translated, it gives CASSAQGPNTGELFF.

V and J are TRBV6-6 and TRBJ1-1; a possible D gene is TRBD1 (5 bases). Germline V gene data show CDR1 as MNHNY and CDR2 as SVGAGI (reference sequence). This CDR3 has 11 residues. The V gene lost 6 bases and the J gene lost 5 bases, with 7 bases spanning the gap. Here the CDR3 reads CASSQGTEAFF. CDR3 nucleotides: TGTGCCAGCAGCCAGGGTACTGAAGCTTTCTTT.

The chain has TRBV6-1 and TRBJ2-1; 10 nucleotides agree with TRBD2. CDR1 MNHNS and CDR2 SASEGT come from the germline V gene. This CDR3 spans 13 amino acids. The J segment lost 12 bases and the V segment lost 3 bases, leaving 5 bases of the junction unmatched. The CDR3 nucleotides read TGTGCCAGCAGTGACCCGGCTAGCGGGGGGCAGTTCTTC. It translates to CASSDPASGGQFF.

The chain carries TRBV6-6 and TRBJ1-5; no firm D call. Germline values: CDR1 MNHNY, CDR2 SVGAGI (reference sequence). The CDR3 covers 16 residues. V shed 0 bases and J shed 3 bases, with 12 bases lying between them. The CDR3 coding sequence is TGTGCCAGCAGTTACTCGAGGCCTGGGGACAATCAGCCCCAGCATTTT. Translating it yields CASSYSRPGDNQPQHF.

This chain links TRBV28 with TRBJ1-2; 10 bases are shared with TRBD1. V lost 5 bases, J lost 7 bases, and 4 bases stayed unmatched. CDR1 and CDR2 (germline): MDHEN, SYDVKM. This CDR3 comprises 13 residues. The CDR3 sequence is CASSVGQGGGYTF. The CDR3 coding sequence is TGTGCCAGCAGTGTCGGACAGGGGGGTGGCTACACCTTC.

The rearrangement uses TRBV7-2 and TRBJ2-3; a possible D gene is TRBD1 (6 bases). Trimming pared 5 bases from V and 2 bases from J, leaving 20 bases between. The germline CDR1 and CDR2 sequences are SGHTA and FQGNSA. This CDR3 region has 17 residues. CDR3 DNA: TGTGCCAGCAGCAAAGCCGGGACAAGGTTTACCACAGATACGCAGTATTTT. This codes for CASSKAGTRFTTDTQYF.

The genes are TRBV6-2 or TRBV6-3 and TRBJ2-7; D gene unclear. With 2 bases removed from V and 2 bases from J, the gap between germline ends came to 7 bases. CDR3 size: 13 residues. CDR1 is MNHEY and CDR2 is SVGEGT in the germline V gene. The CDR3 nucleotides read TGTGCCAGCAGTTACGGGCAGACCTACGAGCAGTACTTC. Translating gives CASSYGQTYEQYF.

CDR3 in DNA: TGCGCCAGCACCCCTTGGACTAGCGAAGACACCGGGGAGCTGTTTTTT. Its protein is CASTPWTSEDTGELFF. The chain is built from TRBV5-1 and TRBJ2-2, with 9 positions matching TRBD2. CDR3 length: 16 amino acids. V lost 6 bases and J lost 3; bases outside the gene matches: 9. CDR1 SGHRS and CDR2 YFSETQ come from the germline V gene.

The chain recombines TRBV27 with TRBJ2-5, with a tentative D call TRBD1 (5 bases). V was trimmed by 8 bases and J by 9 bases, leaving 16 bases between them. CDR3 size: 12 residues. CDR1 and CDR2 (germline): MNHEY, SMNVEV (reference sequence). CDR3 DNA: TGTGCCAGCTCTCAGTTCGAAGGGGCCCAGTACTTC. It is translated as CASSQFEGAQYF.

V and J are TRBV6-5 and TRBJ1-2; D perhaps matches TRBD1 (5 bases). Trimming removed 2 bases at V and 6 bases at J, with 10 bases between. This CDR3 is 13 amino acids long. Germline assignment: CDR1 MNHEY and CDR2 SVGAGI. Here the CDR3 DNA reads TGTGCCAGCAGTTACGGGGGGGTCAATGGCTACACCTTC. Residues: CASSYGGVNGYTF.

V and J are TRBV6-4 and TRBJ1-5, with unresolved D. CDR3 size: 15 residues. Germline V CDR1 and CDR2: MRHNA, SNTAGT. The ends were cut back, 6 bases at V and 0 bases at J, with 12 bases in the middle. The CDR3 loop is CASRGSSDSNQPQHF. DNA of the CDR3: TGTGCCAGCAGGGGCAGCAGTGATAGCAATCAGCCCCAGCATTTT.

The J gene is TRBJ1-2, the V gene TRBV2; no clear D gene. The CDR3 consists of 11 residues. Germline-derived CDR1 and CDR2 are SNHLY and FYNNEI. V gave up 4 bases and J gave up 8 bases, with 8 bases separating them. CDR3 region: CASSGEGGYTF. The CDR3 nucleotides are TGTGCCAGCAGTGGGGAGGGCGGCTACACCTTC.

The rearrangement joins TRBV9 to TRBJ1-2; D is unclear. Per the germline V gene, CDR1 is SGDLS and CDR2 is YYNGEE. The CDR3 length is 12 residues. The ends were cut back, 3 bases at V and 3 bases at J, with 6 bases in the middle. CDR3 in DNA: TGTGCCAGCAGCGCCAATGACTATGGCTACACCTTC. This gives the protein CASSANDYGYTF.

The chain combines TRBV6-2 or TRBV6-3 with TRBJ1-1; D ambiguous. The length of the CDR3 is 14 residues. Per the germline V gene, CDR1 is MNHEY and CDR2 is SVGEGT. V lost 2 bases and J lost 0, with 7 bases in between. CDR3 DNA: TGTGCCAGCAGTTACAGGGCCATGAACACTGAAGCTTTCTTT. Translating gives CASSYRAMNTEAFF.

This clone was seen a few times. The chain uses TRBV5-1 and TRBJ2-7, with no clear D. Germline V gene sequence: CDR1 SGHRS, CDR2 YFSETQ. V was pared by 0 bases and J by 1 base, with 5 bases between. CDR3 size: 13 residues. CDR3 sequence: CASSLVGSYEQYF. CDR3 sequence (DNA): TGCGCCAGCAGCTTGGTAGGGTCCTACGAGCAGTACTTC.

The genes are TRBV2 and TRBJ1-2, with D maybe TRBD1 (5 bases). In germline, CDR1 is SNHLY, CDR2 FYNNEI. Between the trimmed V and J ends, which lost 10 bases and 3 bases, there was a span of 12 bases. This CDR3 has 12 residues. The CDR3 is CATRGIYYGYTF. The CDR3 DNA reads as TGTGCCACAAGGGGCATCTACTATGGCTACACCTTC.

The chain couples TRBV6-6 to TRBJ2-7; no clear D gene. Between the trimmed V and J ends, which lost 1 base and 5 bases, there was a span of 18 bases. This CDR3 is built from 16 residues. Germline-derived CDR1 and CDR2 are MNHNY and SVGAGI (reference sequence). The CDR3 bases are TGTGCCAGCAGTTACTTCGCCGGGCCTTCCTTGAACGAGCAGTACTTC. It is translated as CASSYFAGPSLNEQYF.

The CDR3, as DNA: TGTGCCAGCAGTTATAGGGGACAGGGGAACCAAGAGACCCAGTACTTC. This encodes CASSYRGQGNQETQYF. The J gene is TRBJ2-5, the V gene TRBV6-2 or TRBV6-3, with 10 bases identical to TRBD1. CDR1 and CDR2 (germline): MNHEY, SVGEGT. The CDR3 runs to 16 residues. The ends lost 3 bases at V and 0 bases at J; junction bases unmatched: 4.

The chain employs TRBV13 and TRBJ1-1; D is unresolved. The CDR3 runs to 12 residues. The germline CDR1 and CDR2 sequences are PRHDT and FYEKMQ (reference sequence). Trimming pared 6 bases from V and 3 bases from J, leaving 8 bases between. The CDR3 protein is CASRLTDTEAFF. The CDR3 DNA is TGTGCCAGCAGGCTGACCGACACTGAAGCTTTCTTT.